A single T cell receptor (beta chain) is shown here with its context. The antigen remains undetermined. Trimming removed 2 bases from V and 1 base from J; junction bases left unmatched: 4. The CDR3 runs to 17 residues. From germline, CDR1 is KGHSH and CDR2 LQKENI. Primers for the PCR totalled 60 Vbeta and 13 Jbeta. Some clones are missing from TCRdb's copy, which holds only in-frame ones; the method was immunoSEQ multiplex PCR. The sample has some 200,000 clones; around 80% are singletons. This sample is part of a study of cytomegalovirus exposure and HLA in healthy donors. Regarding the study as a whole: One variant, a missense change in DCLRE1C, was linked in a later analysis to TCR beta V- and J-gene trimming. Across donors, sequencing depth was assumed by presence/absence analyses to be roughly uniform.

The TCR originated in a woman under 30 in good health and CMV-seronegative. The specimen was PBMCs. The chain employs TRBV18 and TRBJ2-6, with 8 bases lining up with TRBD1. The DNA for the CDR3 is TGTGCCAGCTCACCAGACAGGGGAGGATCTGGGGCCAACGTCCTGACTTTC. Encoded protein: CASSPDRGGSGANVLTF.